This T cell receptor (beta chain) was retrieved from a study of human T cells and chemical hapten exposure (dated by TCRdb to 2020 to 2022). Study-wide context: For sensitization, 2% DPC in acetone was applied to a roughly 2 cm by roughly 2 cm area of upper inner arm skin. Patients additionally received weekly therapeutic DPC doses to the scalp throughout the approximately 22-week study period. Patch testing was done on the upper back using Finn chambers containing 0.01% DPC, and results were scored after 6 days according to International Contact Dermatitis Research Group standards. The patient cohort, mostly female, included alopecia areata with under or over 50% scalp involvement, alopecia totalis and alopecia universalis. Libraries were combined into a pool for sequencing, and differences in TCR yield between samples came mainly from small differences in library volumes within the pool. This study followed changes in the peripheral blood TCR repertoire in vivo during primary and secondary sensitization of alopecia patients to the hapten diphenylcyclopropenone (DPC). Patient blood was sampled pre-sensitization (week 0) and at 2, 6 and about 24 weeks after DPC sensitization. For TCR sequencing, blood came from 25 to 30 alopecia patients at anywhere from one to four time points (pre-sensitization, 2, 6 and 24 weeks).

Receptor amplification or capture employed RACE. The listed sequencing device is NextSeq 500. During library preparation, unique molecular identifiers were attached to individual cDNA molecules so that TCRs could be counted quantitatively and reproducibly. For every blood RNA sample, sequencing covered both the TCR alpha and TCR beta chains. Processing in the source paper ran as follows. The median number of TCRs per sample was around 100,000, ranging from about 20,000 to 750,000. V, J and CDR3 annotation of the TCR reads was carried out using the Decombinator software suite. For the PS versus PT1 abundance plots, all samples were subsampled to the same number of TCRs (28,000). TCRs were defined as expanded if absent before sensitization and observed at least eight times at the 2-week time point. TCRdb handled the public reads itself, with Q25 trimming in fastp and clone calling in MiXCR, and kept productive beta chains. Entries that share a CDR3 protein sequence are merged under the most common genes and DNA. It is TCRdb's table, rather than the study itself, that gives the V and J calls and clone size. This sample comprises 75,000 to 100,000 distinct CDR3 sequences, 9.3% of them detected only once. Just over 2% of the sample is held by the ten biggest clonotypes.

At least ten counts were recorded for this clonotype. Its cognate antigen has yet to be identified. No base qualities exist here, and no much larger clone lies one base off it. This sample's time point label indicates: patch test 2, 6 weeks after DPC sensitization. The meaning of the sample's treatment or condition label: therapeutic diphenylcyclopropenone sensitization with weekly scalp DPC. Blood at each patch-test visit was drawn before the patch test was applied. Patients were eligible if aged 18 to 70, diagnosed with alopecia and judged suitable for DPC therapy, and pregnant patients were excluded. Total RNA was extracted from unfractionated whole blood collected in Tempus Blood RNA tubes. Study-wide findings and limitations: A positive correlation was found between the number of PT1 expanded TCRs and patch test score, with significance reached at thresholds 8, 16 and 32 but not 4. Because every patient had alopecia, a presumed autoimmune disease, the patients' immune response might differ from that of healthy individuals. No change with DPC sensitization was found in the number of TCRs above 1 in 1000 frequency, and no evidence of global repertoire structure alterations was found. After repeated subsampling, the strength of the expansion versus patch-test correlation and the threshold at which it became significant changed. Expanded TCRs formed significantly more large CDR3 similarity clusters than pre-sensitization or healthy control sets, consistent with antigen-driven responses.

The source was whole blood, collected in connection with sensitization to the hapten diphenylcyclopropenone (DPC). The clonotype comes from a woman between 35 and 50 years old with alopecia areata. Some clones in this sample may be carry-over from other donors' samples.

In nucleotides, the sequence is TGCAGCGCCGAAAGGGGGGGGATGAACACTGAAGCTTTCTTT. Translated, this is CSAERGGMNTEAFF. This chain joins TRBV29-1 to TRBJ1-1; TRBD1 is a weak D gene call, 6 bases matching. The V and J ends are trimmed by 7 bases and 0 bases, leaving 15 bases between them. From the cysteine through the phenylalanine, the CDR3 covers 14 amino acids. Only CDR3 DNA is held: 42 bases, read in frame from base 1. As encoded in the germline V gene, CDR1 is SQVTM while CDR2 is ANQGSEA.